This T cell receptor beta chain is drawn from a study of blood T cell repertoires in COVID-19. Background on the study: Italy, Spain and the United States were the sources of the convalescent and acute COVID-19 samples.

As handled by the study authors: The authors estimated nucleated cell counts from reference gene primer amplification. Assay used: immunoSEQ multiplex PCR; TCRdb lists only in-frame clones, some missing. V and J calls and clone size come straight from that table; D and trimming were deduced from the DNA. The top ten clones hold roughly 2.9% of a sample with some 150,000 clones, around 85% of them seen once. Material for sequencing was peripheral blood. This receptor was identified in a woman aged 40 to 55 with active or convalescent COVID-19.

The CDR3 DNA sequence: TGTGCCAGCGGTTCCCATAGCAAGGAAGCTTTCTTT. Amino acid sequence: CASGSHSKEAFF. J is TRBJ1-1 and V is TRBV12-3 or TRBV12-4; D remains ambiguous. This CDR3 has 12 amino acids. V lost 8 bases, J lost 8 bases, and 15 bases lay in between.